This TCR beta chain came from a study of T cell repertoires in cytomegalovirus infection. Regarding the study as a whole: Cumulative frequency of public TCR beta families picked out carriers of CMV plus the relevant HLA.

J was trimmed by 5 bases and V by 9 bases; bases with no gene match: 9. Germline V CDR1 and CDR2: LNHDA, SQIVND (reference sequence). The CDR3 extends over 13 amino acids. There are a few counts of this clonotype. Its antigen remains unidentified. TCRdb analysed the reads with MiXCR anew, one entry per CDR3 protein. The table has just under 550,000 distinct CDR3 sequences, 26% seen once. The chain joins TRBV19 to TRBJ2-5, with TRBD2 matching over 7 bases. Sequencing was performed on PBMCs. This sequence originates from a human donor in good health (CMV status not recorded). Some clones in this sample may be carry-over from other donors' samples. The CDR3 protein is CASFGGFGETQYF. The CDR3 DNA reads as TGTGCCAGCTTCGGGGGGTTCGGGGAGACCCAGTACTTC.